This TCR beta chain appears in the sequencing data of a study of tumor-infiltrating lymphocytes in primary liver carcinoma (dated by TCRdb to between 2016 and 2019). At the level of the whole study: Hepatocellular carcinoma (four) or combined HCC and intrahepatic cholangiocarcinoma (one) was present in the five patients, who were three men and two women aged 30 to 69 years. A total of 35 or so specimens from 5 patients, comprising roughly 25 tumor regions, 5 adjacent noncancerous liver tissues and 5 peripheral blood samples, were covered by TCRbeta repertoire sequencing. Technical replicate repertoires showed high reproducibility, with mean shared-clone rates roughly 0.87 and correlation coefficients above 0.95. The five patients had tumors of stage T1-T3 N0M0, with maximum diameters ranging from about 4.2 to 10 cm. TCRbeta repertoire sequencing, expression microarrays and whole-exome sequencing were combined in the study across five regions of each liver tumor, with adjacent normal tissue and blood also included. Samples yielded roughly 3.5 to 8 million productive TCRbeta reads; read depth did not differ significantly between tissue types. Broader findings and caveats from the paper: With just 4 or 5 patients in the study, the authors point out that the findings should be validated in a larger study. The top 250 clones made up a significantly larger repertoire fraction in tumors than in blood (p = 0.039). Since the samples were bulk and unsorted, there was no way to compare CD4+ and CD8+ T cell repertoires. Only the TCR beta chain was sequenced, so true repertoire diversity is likely underestimated because unpaired alpha chains were not captured. Pairs of tumor regions showed greater repertoire overlap (mean roughly 35%) than tumor-adjacent pairs (approximately 17%) or tumor-blood pairs (approximately 14%), which is consistent with antigen-driven expansion.

Without any cell sorting, total RNA and DNA were extracted together from around 18-30 mg of bulk tissue using the AllPrep DNA/RNA mini kit. About five patients with histopathologically diagnosed primary liver carcinoma underwent surgical resection in China between late 2015 and March 2016. Patients had chronic HBV infection and were treatment-naive at sampling. Fresh tumor and adjacent tissue pieces were bisected; one half was stored in RNAlater at -80°C, the other sent for histology. About this clonotype: It lacks a known antigen. One end of the junction is discordant with germline, which a read error may explain.

The CDR3 spans 17 residues, from the cysteine through the phenylalanine. CDR3 DNA only is kept here, 51 bases in frame from base 1. As encoded in the germline V gene, CDR1 is SGHRS while CDR2 is YFSETQ. Starting from about 500 ng total RNA, TCRbeta-specific cDNA was produced by reverse transcription with a constant-region primer and ProtoScript II reverse transcriptase. TCRbeta libraries were built with three nested multiplex PCR rounds, a slightly modified ARM-PCR procedure. Each of the first two PCR rounds ran for around 11 cycles using multiplex TRBV1-TRBV30 forward primers together with a Cbeta reverse primer. Sample barcodes and Illumina adapters were added in a final 25-cycle PCR with Deep VentR polymerase. Before sequencing, amplicons of 200-500 bp were purified from gel using a QIAquick gel extraction kit. TCRbeta amplicons were sequenced on an Illumina HiSeq 2500 with 250-bp paired-end reads. Per the authors' processing: Reads were quality-trimmed with Trimmomatic v0.33, and paired reads were merged with FLASH v1.2.11 to recover full CDR3 sequences. MiGEC v1.2.1b assigned V, D and J germline segments to the rearranged TCRbeta sequences. Clonotype statistics, along with Shannon-Wiener diversity indices, were calculated using VDJtools v1.0.0. To reduce sampling bias, subsequent analyses other than the diversity analysis used only the 250 most abundant clonotypes in each sample. TCRdb reprocessed the public reads (quality trimming at Q25 with fastp, clone calling with MiXCR) and kept in-frame beta chains. Rows with a matching CDR3 protein are joined into one entry that keeps the most common DNA and genes. The V and J calls follow TCRdb's processing rather than the paper's. Here the sample has 90,000 to 150,000 distinct CDR3 sequences; about two thirds occur a single time. Jointly, the top ten make up more than 7% of the sample.

The receptor chain draws on TRBV5-1 and TRBJ2-1, with 7 middle bases fitting TRBD2. This clonotype originated in a woman aged 55-70 years with primary liver carcinoma and hepatitis B virus infection. Sequenced material: tumor-adjacent normal liver tissue. The CDR3: CASCLDPGGGSYNEQFF. The DNA is as follows: TGCGCCAGCTGCTTGGATCCGGGCGGGGGCTCCTACAATGAGCAGTTCTTC.